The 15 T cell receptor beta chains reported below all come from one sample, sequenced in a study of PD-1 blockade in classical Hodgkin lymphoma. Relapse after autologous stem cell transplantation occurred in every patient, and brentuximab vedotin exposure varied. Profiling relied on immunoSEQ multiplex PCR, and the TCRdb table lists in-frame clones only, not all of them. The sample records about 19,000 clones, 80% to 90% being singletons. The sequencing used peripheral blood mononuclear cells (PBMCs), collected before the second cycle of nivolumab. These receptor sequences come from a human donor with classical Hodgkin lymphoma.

The CDR3 loop reads CASSYPTSNQPQHF. For the CDR3, the DNA is TGTGCCAGCAGCTATCCTACTAGCAATCAGCCCCAGCATTTT. The chain uses TRBV7-9 and TRBJ1-5, with D uncertain. Looked up from germline, CDR1 is SEHNR and CDR2 is FQNEAQ (reference sequence). The CDR3 spans 14 residues. V was cut by 4 bases and J by 0 bases, with 7 bases left in between. Combining the CDR3 with reference TRBV7-9 and TRBJ1-5 gives the whole variable domain DTGVSQNPRHKITKRGQNVTFRCDPISEHNRLYWYRQTLGQGPEFLTYFQNEAQLEKSRLLSDRFSAERPKGSFSTLEIQRTEQGDSAMYLCASSYPTSNQPQHFGDGTRLSIL.

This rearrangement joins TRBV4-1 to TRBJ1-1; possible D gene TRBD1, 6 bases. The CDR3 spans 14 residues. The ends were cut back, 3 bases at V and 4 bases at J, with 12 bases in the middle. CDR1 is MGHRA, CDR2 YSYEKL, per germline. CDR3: CASSHTGLLTEAFF. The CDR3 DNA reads TGCGCCAGCAGCCATACAGGGCTTCTCACTGAAGCTTTCTTT.

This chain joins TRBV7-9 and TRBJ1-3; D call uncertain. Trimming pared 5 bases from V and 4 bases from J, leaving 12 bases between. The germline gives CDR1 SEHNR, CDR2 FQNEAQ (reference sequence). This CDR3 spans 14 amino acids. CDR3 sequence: CASSKIPPGNTIYF. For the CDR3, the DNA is TGTGCCAGCAGCAAAATACCCCCAGGAAACACCATATATTTT. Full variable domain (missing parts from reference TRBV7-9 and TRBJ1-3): DTGVSQNPRHKITKRGQNVTFRCDPISEHNRLYWYRQTLGQGPEFLTYFQNEAQLEKSRLLSDRFSAERPKGSFSTLEIQRTEQGDSAMYLCASSKIPPGNTIYFGEGSWLTVV.

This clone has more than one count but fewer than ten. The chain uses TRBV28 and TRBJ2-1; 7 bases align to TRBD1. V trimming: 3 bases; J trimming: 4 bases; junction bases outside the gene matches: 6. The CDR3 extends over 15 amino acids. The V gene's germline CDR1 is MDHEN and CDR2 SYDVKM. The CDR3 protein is CASSFAGTAYNEQFF. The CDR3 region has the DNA TGTGCCAGCAGTTTTGCCGGGACAGCATACAATGAGCAGTTCTTC.

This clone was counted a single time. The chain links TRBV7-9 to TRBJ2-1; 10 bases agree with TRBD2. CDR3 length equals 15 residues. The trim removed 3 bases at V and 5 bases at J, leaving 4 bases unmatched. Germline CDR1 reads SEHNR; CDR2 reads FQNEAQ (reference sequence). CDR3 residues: CASSFSGGTNNEQFF. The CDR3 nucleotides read TGTGCCAGCAGCTTTAGCGGGGGGACTAACAATGAGCAGTTCTTC.

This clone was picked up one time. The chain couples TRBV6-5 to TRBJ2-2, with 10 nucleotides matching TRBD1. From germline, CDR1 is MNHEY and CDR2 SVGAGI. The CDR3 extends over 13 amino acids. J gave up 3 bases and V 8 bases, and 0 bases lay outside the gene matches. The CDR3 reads CASGTGDTGELFF. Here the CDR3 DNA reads TGTGCCAGCGGGACAGGGGACACCGGGGAGCTGTTTTTT.

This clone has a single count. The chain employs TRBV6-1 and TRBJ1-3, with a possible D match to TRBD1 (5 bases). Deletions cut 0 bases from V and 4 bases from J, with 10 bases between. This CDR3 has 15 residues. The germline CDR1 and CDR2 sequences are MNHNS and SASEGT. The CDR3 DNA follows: TGTGCCAGCAGTGAAGCCGGAACAGGAGGAAACACCATATATTTT. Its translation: CASSEAGTGGNTIYF.

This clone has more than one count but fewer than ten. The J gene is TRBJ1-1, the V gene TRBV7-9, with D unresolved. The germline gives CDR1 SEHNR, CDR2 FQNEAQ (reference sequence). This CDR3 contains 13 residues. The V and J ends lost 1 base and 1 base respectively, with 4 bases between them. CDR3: CASSLEGNTEAFF. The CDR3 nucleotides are TGTGCCAGCAGCTTAGAGGGGAACACTGAAGCTTTCTTT. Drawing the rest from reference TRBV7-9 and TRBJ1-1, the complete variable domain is DTGVSQNPRHKITKRGQNVTFRCDPISEHNRLYWYRQTLGQGPEFLTYFQNEAQLEKSRLLSDRFSAERPKGSFSTLEIQRTEQGDSAMYLCASSLEGNTEAFFGQGTRLTVV.

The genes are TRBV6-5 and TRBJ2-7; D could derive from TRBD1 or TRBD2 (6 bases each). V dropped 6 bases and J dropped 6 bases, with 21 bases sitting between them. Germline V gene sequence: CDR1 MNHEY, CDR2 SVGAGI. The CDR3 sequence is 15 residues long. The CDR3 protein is CASRSRQALGGEQYF. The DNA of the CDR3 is TGTGCCAGCAGATCCCGACAGGCATTGGGGGGCGAGCAGTACTTC.

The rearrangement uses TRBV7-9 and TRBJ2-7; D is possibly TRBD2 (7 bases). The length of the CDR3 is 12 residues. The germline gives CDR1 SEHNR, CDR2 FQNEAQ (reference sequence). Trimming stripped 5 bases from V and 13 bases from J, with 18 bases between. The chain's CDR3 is CASSPVGGLSYF. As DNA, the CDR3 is TGTGCCAGCAGCCCCGTGGGGGGGCTTAGTTACTTC.

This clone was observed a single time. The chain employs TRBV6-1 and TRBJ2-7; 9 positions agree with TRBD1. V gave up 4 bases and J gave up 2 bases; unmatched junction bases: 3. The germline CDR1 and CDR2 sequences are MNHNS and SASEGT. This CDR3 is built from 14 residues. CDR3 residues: CASSGRDRAYEQYF. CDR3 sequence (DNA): TGTGCCAGCAGTGGCCGGGACAGGGCCTACGAGCAGTACTTC.

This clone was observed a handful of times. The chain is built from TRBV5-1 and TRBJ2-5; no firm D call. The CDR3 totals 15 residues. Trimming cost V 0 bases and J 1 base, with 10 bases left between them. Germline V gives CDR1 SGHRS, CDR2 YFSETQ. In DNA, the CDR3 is TGCGCCAGCAGCTTGGGAGGTTTGGTCCAAGAGACCCAGTACTTC. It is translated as CASSLGGLVQETQYF.

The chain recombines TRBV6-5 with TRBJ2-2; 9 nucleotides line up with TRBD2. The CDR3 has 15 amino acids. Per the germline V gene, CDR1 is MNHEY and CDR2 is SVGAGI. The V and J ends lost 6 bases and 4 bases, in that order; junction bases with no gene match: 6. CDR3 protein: CASRTGTSRTGELFF. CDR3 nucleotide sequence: TGTGCCAGCAGAACCGGGACTAGCCGCACCGGGGAGCTGTTTTTT.

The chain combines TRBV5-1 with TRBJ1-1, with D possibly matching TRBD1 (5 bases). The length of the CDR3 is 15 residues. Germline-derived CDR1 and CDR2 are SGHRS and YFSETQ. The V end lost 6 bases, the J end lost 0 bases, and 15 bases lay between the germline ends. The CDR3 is CASMVEGPMNTEAFF. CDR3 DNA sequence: TGCGCCAGCATGGTTGAGGGGCCTATGAACACTGAAGCTTTCTTT.

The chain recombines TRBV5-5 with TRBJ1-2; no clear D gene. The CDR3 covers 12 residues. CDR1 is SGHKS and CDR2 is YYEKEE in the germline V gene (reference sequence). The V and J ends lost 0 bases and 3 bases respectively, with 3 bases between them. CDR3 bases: TGTGCCAGCAGCTTGGATGACTATGGCTACACCTTC. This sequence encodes CASSLDDYGYTF.